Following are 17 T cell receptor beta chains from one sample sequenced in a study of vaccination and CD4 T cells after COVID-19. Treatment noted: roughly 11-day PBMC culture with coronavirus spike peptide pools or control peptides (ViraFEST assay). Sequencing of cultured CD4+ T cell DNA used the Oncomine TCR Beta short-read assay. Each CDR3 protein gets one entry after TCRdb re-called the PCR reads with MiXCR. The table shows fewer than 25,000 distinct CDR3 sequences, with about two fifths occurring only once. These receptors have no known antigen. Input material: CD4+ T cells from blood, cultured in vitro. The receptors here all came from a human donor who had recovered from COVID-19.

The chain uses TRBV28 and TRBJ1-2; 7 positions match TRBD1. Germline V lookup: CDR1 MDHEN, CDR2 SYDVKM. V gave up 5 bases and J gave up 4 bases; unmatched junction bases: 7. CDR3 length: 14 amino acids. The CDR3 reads CASSTGTATYGYTF. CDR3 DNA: TGTGCCAGCAGTACAGGGACAGCCACCTATGGCTACACCTTC.

The DNA for the CDR3 is TGCAGTGCTAGCAACAGCAATCCCATGAACACTGAAGCTTTCTTT. Its protein product is CSASNSNPMNTEAFF. The chain recombines TRBV20-1 with TRBJ1-1; D is unclear. V lost 3 bases and J 0 bases, leaving 14 bases between the germline ends. The CDR3 is 15 amino acids. The V gene's germline CDR1 is DFQATT and CDR2 SNEGSKA (reference sequence).

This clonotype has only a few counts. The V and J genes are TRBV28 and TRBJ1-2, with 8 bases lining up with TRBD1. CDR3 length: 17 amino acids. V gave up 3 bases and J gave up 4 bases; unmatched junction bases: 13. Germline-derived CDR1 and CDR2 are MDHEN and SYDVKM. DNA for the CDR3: TGTGCCAGCAGTTTGACAGTCGGACAGGGATATCGCTATGGCTACACCTTC. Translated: CASSLTVGQGYRYGYTF.

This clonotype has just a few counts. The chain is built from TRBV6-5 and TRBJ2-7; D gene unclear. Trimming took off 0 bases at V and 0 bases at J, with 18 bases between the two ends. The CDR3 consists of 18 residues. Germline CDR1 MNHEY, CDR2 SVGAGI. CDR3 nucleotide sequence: TGTGCCAGCAGTTACTCGATTTTACCCCCACGGAGCTCCTACGAGCAGTACTTC. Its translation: CASSYSILPPRSSYEQYF.

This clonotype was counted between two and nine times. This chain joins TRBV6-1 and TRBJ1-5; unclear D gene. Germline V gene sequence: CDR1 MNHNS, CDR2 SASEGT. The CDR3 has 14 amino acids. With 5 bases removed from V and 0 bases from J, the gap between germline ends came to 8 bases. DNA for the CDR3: TGTGCCAGCAGTCCCAGCACTAGCAATCAGCCCCAGCATTTT. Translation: CASSPSTSNQPQHF.

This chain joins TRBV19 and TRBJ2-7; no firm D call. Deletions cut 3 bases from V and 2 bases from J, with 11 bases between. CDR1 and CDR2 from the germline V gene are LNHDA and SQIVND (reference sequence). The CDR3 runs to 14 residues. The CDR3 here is CASSIQAQTYEQYF. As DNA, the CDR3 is TGTGCCAGTAGTATTCAGGCACAGACCTACGAGCAGTACTTC.

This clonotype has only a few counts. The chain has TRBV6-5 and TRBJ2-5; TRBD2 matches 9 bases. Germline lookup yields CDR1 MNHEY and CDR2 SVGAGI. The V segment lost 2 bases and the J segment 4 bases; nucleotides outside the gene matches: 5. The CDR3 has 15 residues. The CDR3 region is CASSYSGGTRETQYF. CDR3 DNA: TGTGCCAGCAGTTACAGCGGGGGGACTCGAGAGACCCAGTACTTC.

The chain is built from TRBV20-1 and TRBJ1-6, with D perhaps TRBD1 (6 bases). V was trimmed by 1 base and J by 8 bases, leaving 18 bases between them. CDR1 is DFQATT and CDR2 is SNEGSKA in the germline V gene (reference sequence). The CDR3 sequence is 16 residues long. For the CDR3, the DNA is TGCAGTGCTAGAGTTTGGGGGGCCATCGCGGATTCACCCCTCCACTTT. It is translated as CSARVWGAIADSPLHF.

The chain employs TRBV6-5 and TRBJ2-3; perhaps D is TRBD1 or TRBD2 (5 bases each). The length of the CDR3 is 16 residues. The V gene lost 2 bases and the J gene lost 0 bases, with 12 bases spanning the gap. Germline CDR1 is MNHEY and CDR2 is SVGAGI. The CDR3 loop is CASSYRGPSSTDTQYF. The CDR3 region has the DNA TGTGCCAGCAGTTACCGGGGCCCCTCTAGCACAGATACGCAGTATTTT.

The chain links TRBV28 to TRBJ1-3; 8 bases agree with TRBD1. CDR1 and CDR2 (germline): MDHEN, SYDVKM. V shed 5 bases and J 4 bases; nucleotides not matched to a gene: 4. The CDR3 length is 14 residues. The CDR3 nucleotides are TGTGCCAGCAGTCCCAGGGGGCGCGGAAACACCATATATTTT. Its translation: CASSPRGRGNTIYF.

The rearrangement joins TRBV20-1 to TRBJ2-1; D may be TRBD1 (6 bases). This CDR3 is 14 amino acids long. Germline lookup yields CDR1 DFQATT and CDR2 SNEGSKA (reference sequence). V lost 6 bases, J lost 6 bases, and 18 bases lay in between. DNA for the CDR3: TGCAGTGCCACCCCCATTGGGGGCCTCAATGAGCAGTTCTTC. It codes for CSATPIGGLNEQFF.

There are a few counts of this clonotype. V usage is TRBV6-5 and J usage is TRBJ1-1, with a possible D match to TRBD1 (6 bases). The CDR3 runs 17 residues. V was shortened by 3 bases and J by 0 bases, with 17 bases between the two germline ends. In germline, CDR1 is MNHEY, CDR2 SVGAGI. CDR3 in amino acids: CASSYRTAGPMNTEAFF. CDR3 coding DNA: TGTGCCAGCAGTTATAGGACAGCGGGCCCCATGAACACTGAAGCTTTCTTT.

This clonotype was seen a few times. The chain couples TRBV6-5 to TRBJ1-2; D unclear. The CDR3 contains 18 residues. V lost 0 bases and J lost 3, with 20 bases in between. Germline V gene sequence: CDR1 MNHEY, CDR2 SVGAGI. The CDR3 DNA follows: TGTGCCAGCAGTTACTCGATGGCGGGGAGGGCGTGGGACTATGGCTACACCTTC. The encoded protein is CASSYSMAGRAWDYGYTF.

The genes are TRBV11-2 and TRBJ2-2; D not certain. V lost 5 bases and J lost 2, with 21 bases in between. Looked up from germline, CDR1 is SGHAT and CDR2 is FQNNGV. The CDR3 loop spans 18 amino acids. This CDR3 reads CASSAQFTGPANTGELFF. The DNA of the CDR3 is TGTGCCAGCAGCGCGCAATTTACGGGTCCTGCTAACACCGGGGAGCTGTTTTTT. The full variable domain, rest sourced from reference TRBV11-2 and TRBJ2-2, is EAGVAQSPRYKIIEKRQSVAFWCNPISGHATLYWYQQILGQGPKLLIQFQNNGVVDDSQLPKDRFSAERLKGVDSTLKIQPAKLEDSAVYLCASSAQFTGPANTGELFFGEGSRLTVL.

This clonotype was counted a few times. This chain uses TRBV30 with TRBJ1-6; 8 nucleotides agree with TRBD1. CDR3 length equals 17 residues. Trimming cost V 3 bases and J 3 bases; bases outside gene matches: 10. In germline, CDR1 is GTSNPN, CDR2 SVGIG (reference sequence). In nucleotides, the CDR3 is TGTGCCTGGAGCCCCGGGACAGGAGGGTTCTATAATTCACCCCTCCACTTT. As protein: CAWSPGTGGFYNSPLHF.

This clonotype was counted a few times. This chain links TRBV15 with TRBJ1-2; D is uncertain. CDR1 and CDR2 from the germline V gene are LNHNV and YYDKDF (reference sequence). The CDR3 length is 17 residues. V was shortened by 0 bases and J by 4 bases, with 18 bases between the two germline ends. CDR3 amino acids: CATSRDREKNGRYGYTF. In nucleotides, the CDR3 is TGTGCCACCAGCAGAGATCGGGAAAAGAACGGCCGCTATGGCTACACCTTC. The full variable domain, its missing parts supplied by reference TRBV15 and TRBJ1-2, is DAMVIQNPRYQVTQFGKPVTLSCSQTLNHNVMYWYQQKSSQAPKLLFHYYDKDFNNEADTPDNFQSRRPNTSFCFLDIRSPGLGDTAMYLCATSRDREKNGRYGYTFGSGTRLTVV.

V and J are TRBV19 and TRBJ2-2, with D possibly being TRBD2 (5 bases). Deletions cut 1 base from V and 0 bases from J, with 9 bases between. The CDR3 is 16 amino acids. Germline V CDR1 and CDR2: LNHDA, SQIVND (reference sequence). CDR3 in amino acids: CASSIGRRPNTGELFF. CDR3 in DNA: TGTGCCAGTAGTATAGGGAGGAGACCGAACACCGGGGAGCTGTTTTTT.